This TCR beta chain came from a study of blood T cell repertoires in COVID-19. Study-wide context: Donors in the United States, Italy and Spain gave samples during acute or convalescent COVID-19.

In the source study's methods: Estimation of nucleated cell counts was performed using reference gene primer amplification. The table came from immunoSEQ multiplex PCR; TCRdb's copy has only in-frame clones and leaves some out. D and trimming were read from the DNA, whereas the V and J calls and clone size are those reported in that table. The top ten hold about 20% of the sample, which has roughly 20,000 clones, roughly 89% seen once. Germline V lookup: CDR1 MNHEY, CDR2 SMNVEV (reference sequence). CDR3 length equals 13 residues. Trimming stripped 2 bases from V and 2 bases from J, with 6 bases between.

The TCR was taken from a man between 65 and 80 years old with active COVID-19. The V and J genes are TRBV27 and TRBJ1-1; D gene ambiguous. Input material: peripheral blood. The CDR3 nucleotides read TGTGCCAGCAGTTTACAGGTTAACACTGAAGCTTTCTTT. It codes for CASSLQVNTEAFF.